Presented here are 8 T cell receptor beta chains from one specimen sequenced in a study of T cells in Graves' hyperthyroidism and ophthalmopathy. From RNA transcripts, TCR beta CDR3 regions were amplified. During a first-round RT-PCR of the TCR CDR3, the HTBI primer set was used. Using its own MiXCR run on the multiplex PCR reads, TCRdb lists one record per CDR3 protein. The sample has some 700,000 distinct CDR3 sequences, 15% to 20% seen once; the top ten hold roughly a sixth. Sequencing input: blood. Receptors were obtained from a man aged 50-60 years with Graves' hyperthyroidism.

The sample holds many counts of this clonotype. This chain connects TRBV28 to TRBJ2-4, with D possibly called TRBD1 or TRBD2 (6 bases each). Trimming stripped 8 bases from V and 6 bases from J, with 14 bases between. The CDR3 extends over 13 amino acids. Germline V gene data show CDR1 as MDHEN and CDR2 as SYDVKM. CDR3 protein: CASSRGQGNIQYF. The CDR3, as DNA: TGTGCCAGCTCCCGGGGGCAGGGAAACATTCAGTACTTC.

This clonotype was recorded many times. The chain recombines TRBV7-9 with TRBJ2-7, with D unclear. The CDR3 is 13 amino acids. The V gene's germline CDR1 is SEHNR and CDR2 FQNEAQ (reference sequence). V gave up 1 base and J gave up 5 bases, with 9 bases separating them. The CDR3 here is CASSLEVSHEQYF. The DNA of the CDR3 is TGTGCCAGCAGCTTAGAGGTCTCTCACGAGCAGTACTTC.

This clonotype appeared a few times. The chain links TRBV7-9 to TRBJ2-7, with TRBD2 matching over 11 bases. V was clipped by 3 bases and J by 3 bases; unmatched bases: 4. This CDR3 has 15 amino acids. Germline lookup yields CDR1 SEHNR and CDR2 FQNEAQ (reference sequence). The CDR3 DNA follows: TGTGCCAGCAGCTTTCCCCTAGCGGGAGGCTACGAGCAGTACTTC. The encoded protein is CASSFPLAGGYEQYF.

This clonotype came up a few times. The chain employs TRBV30 and TRBJ2-3; 10 bases match TRBD2. The CDR3 consists of 16 residues. With V trimmed by 8 bases and J by 5 bases, 16 bases remained unmatched. Germline lookup yields CDR1 GTSNPN and CDR2 SVGIG (reference sequence). The chain's CDR3 is CANSSGRANGRDTQYF. In DNA form, the CDR3 reads TGTGCCAATTCCAGCGGGAGGGCCAATGGGCGAGATACGCAGTATTTT.

This clonotype was seen repeatedly, ten times or more. This sequence joins TRBV28 and TRBJ2-1; either TRBD1 or TRBD2 may fit D (5 bases each). With 1 base removed from V and 6 bases from J, the gap between germline ends came to 13 bases. The germline V gene encodes CDR1 MDHEN and CDR2 SYDVKM. The CDR3 loop spans 15 amino acids. CDR3 region: CASSLYGTKVNEQFF. In nucleotides, the CDR3 is TGTGCCAGCAGTTTATACGGGACCAAGGTCAATGAGCAGTTCTTC.

Concerning this clonotype itself: A clone one base away is much larger, so this may be a read error. The V call is TRBV20-1, the J call TRBJ2-7; D perhaps matches TRBD2 (5 bases). The CDR3 extends over 15 amino acids. The germline V gene has CDR1 DFQATT and CDR2 SNEGSKA (reference sequence). The CDR3 spells CSANSQLGVFYEHYF. The CDR3 DNA reads as TGCAGTGCTAACTCCCAACTAGGAGTTTTCTACGAGCACTACTTC.

The table lists this clonotype with many counts. The chain recombines TRBV25-1 with TRBJ2-3; the match to TRBD2 covers 12 bases. This CDR3 has 15 residues. The V and J ends lost 6 bases and 2 bases, in that order; junction bases with no gene match: 3. Germline CDR1 is MGHDK and CDR2 is SYGVNS. CDR3 protein: CASRLAGGATDTQYF. CDR3 bases: TGTGCCAGCAGACTAGCGGGAGGCGCCACAGATACGCAGTATTTT.

This clonotype was recorded many times. The J gene is TRBJ2-7, the V gene TRBV29-1; D unresolved. CDR1 is SQVTM and CDR2 is ANQGSEA in the germline V gene. Trimming took off 4 bases at V and 3 bases at J, with 13 bases between the two ends. This CDR3 is built from 13 residues. CDR3 region: CSVGFGPIYEQYF. The DNA of the CDR3 is TGCAGCGTTGGGTTCGGGCCGATCTACGAGCAGTACTTC.